This paragraph covers one T cell receptor beta chain sequence. What it binds is not known. This entry is derived from a study of OX40 agonist ivuxolimab in advanced cancers. Study background: The study treated patients with ivuxolimab, an agonistic anti-OX40 (CD134) antibody. The mean age was about 57 years, ranging from 23 to 79, with around four fifths of participants male. Study-level points and caveats: Clonal expansion in partial responders at 0.1-3.0 mg/kg ranked among the lowest.

Method: immunoSEQ multiplex PCR; TCRdb's copy keeps in-frame clones and lacks some. The sample yields fewer than 90,000 clones, around 86% seen once. The ends were cut back, 6 bases at V and 4 bases at J, with 9 bases in the middle. Germline V gives CDR1 SNHLY, CDR2 FYNNEI. The CDR3 is made up of 12 amino acids. This receptor was taken from an adult with an advanced solid tumor such as melanoma, head and neck, liver or kidney cancer. The specimen was CD4+ or CD8+ T cells sorted from blood, collected in a trial of the OX40 agonist ivuxolimab. The chain couples TRBV2 to TRBJ1-2, with D perhaps TRBD1 (5 bases). CDR3 loop: CASRQVTYGYTF. The CDR3 coding sequence is TGTGCCAGCAGACAGGTTACCTATGGCTACACCTTC.